This TCR beta chain was observed in a study of blood T cell repertoires in COVID-19. Study-wide background: T cells, B-cell-depleted T cells, or PBMCs supplied cDNA or gDNA.

Assay used: immunoSEQ multiplex PCR; TCRdb lists only in-frame clones, some missing. This sample has about 110,000 clones, with less than 85% found just once. Germline CDR1 is SGHNT and CDR2 is YYREEE (reference sequence). Trimming pared 3 bases from V and 7 bases from J, leaving 19 bases between. The CDR3 is 15 residues long. This clonotype originated in a man between 70 and 80 years old with active or convalescent COVID-19. The gene calls are TRBV5-4 and TRBJ2-5; D remains unclear. The sequenced sample consisted of peripheral blood. The CDR3 sequence: CASSSSGDLKTTQYF. The CDR3 DNA reads TGTGCCAGCAGCTCATCGGGTGACCTCAAGACGACCCAGTACTTC.